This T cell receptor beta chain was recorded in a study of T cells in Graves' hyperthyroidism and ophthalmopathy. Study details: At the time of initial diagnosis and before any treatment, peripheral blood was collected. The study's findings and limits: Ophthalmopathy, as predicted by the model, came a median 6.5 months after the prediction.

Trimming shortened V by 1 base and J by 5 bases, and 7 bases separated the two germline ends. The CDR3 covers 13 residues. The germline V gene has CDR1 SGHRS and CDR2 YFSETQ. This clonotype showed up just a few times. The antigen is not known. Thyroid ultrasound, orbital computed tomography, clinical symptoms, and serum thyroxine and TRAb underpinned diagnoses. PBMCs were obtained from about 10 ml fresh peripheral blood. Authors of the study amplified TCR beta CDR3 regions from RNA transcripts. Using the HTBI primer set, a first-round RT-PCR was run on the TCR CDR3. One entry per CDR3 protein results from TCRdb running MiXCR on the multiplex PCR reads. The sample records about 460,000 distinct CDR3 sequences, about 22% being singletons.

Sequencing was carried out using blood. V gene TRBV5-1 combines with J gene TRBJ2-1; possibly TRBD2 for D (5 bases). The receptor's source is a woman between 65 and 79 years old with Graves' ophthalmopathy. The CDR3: CASSLNGNNEQFF. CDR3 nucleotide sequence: TGCGCCAGCAGCTTGAACGGGAACAATGAGCAGTTCTTC.